This TCR beta chain was identified in a study of blood T cells in healthy people across ages. The donors, healthy Caucasians from Russia, were aged about 6 to 100. A second about 7 to 12 cycle PCR used barcoded and J-beta primers. TCRdb analysed the 5' RACE reads with MiXCR anew, one entry per CDR3 protein. Here the sample spans 1.5 million to 2 million distinct CDR3 sequences, around half being singletons. The CDR3 is 13 residues long. Per the germline V gene, CDR1 is SQVTM and CDR2 is ANQGSEA. This clonotype has a single count. Its antigen is still unknown. General study results and limits: Nothing was known about donor CMV status, and this possibly confounded expanded clonotype changes. It was the long-lived donors that had more naive CD4+ cells and higher diversity than aged donors.

Specimen: blood. This TCR was recovered from a woman between 40 and 55 years old in good health. The rearrangement uses TRBV29-1 and TRBJ2-1, with unresolved D. TRBJ2-7 matches the DNA end more closely, so the J call is doubtful. The DNA for the CDR3 is TGCAGCGTTTCCCCAAGCTCCTACAATGAGCAGTACTTC. Its translation: CSVSPSSYNEQYF.